The 17 T cell receptor beta chains in this list originate from one sample, sequenced in a study of T cell responses to AZD1222 COVID-19 vaccine. TCRdb's table, derived via immunoSEQ multiplex PCR, lists solely in-frame clones and lacks some. The data contain 100,000 or so clones, 86% of them seen just once; the ten biggest clones take up approximately 1.3%. Material: peripheral blood, obtained on day 0 of AZD1222 vaccination. The receptors originated from an adult in good health.

The chain uses TRBV7-8 and TRBJ2-7; the match to TRBD2 covers 14 bases. The ends lost 5 bases at V and 2 bases at J; junction bases unmatched: 11. Germline values: CDR1 SGHVS, CDR2 FQNEAQ. The CDR3 covers 18 residues. The CDR3 sequence is CASSTRTSGRPRPYEQYF. The CDR3 coding sequence is TGTGCCAGCAGCACTCGGACTAGCGGGAGGCCCCGGCCCTACGAGCAGTACTTC.

The rearrangement uses TRBV4-1 and TRBJ2-2; D unresolved. CDR1 and CDR2 from the germline V gene are MGHRA and YSYEKL. The CDR3 covers 16 residues. The V end was cut by 1 base, the J end by 0 bases, with 9 bases between. The CDR3 DNA reads as TGCGCCAGCAGCCAAGGTGGGCCTCCGAACACCGGGGAGCTGTTTTTT. Protein sequence: CASSQGGPPNTGELFF.

The chain links TRBV7-8 to TRBJ2-2; a weak D match, TRBD1 (5 bases). With 1 base removed from V and 0 bases from J, the gap between germline ends came to 9 bases. The CDR3 loop spans 16 amino acids. The germline CDR1 and CDR2 sequences are SGHVS and FQNEAQ. The CDR3 reads CASSLGAGTNTGELFF. The CDR3 nucleotides are TGTGCCAGCAGCTTAGGAGCAGGGACGAACACCGGGGAGCTGTTTTTT.

The V gene is TRBV2, the J gene TRBJ2-7; TRBD1 or TRBD2 may be the D gene (5 bases each). V was cut by 2 bases and J by 3 bases, with 14 bases left in between. Germline CDR1 SNHLY, CDR2 FYNNEI. CDR3 length: 15 amino acids. CDR3 sequence (DNA): TGTGCCAGCAGTGAACCCTGGGGGTCGGGCTACGAGCAGTACTTC. Protein sequence: CASSEPWGSGYEQYF. The full variable domain, in which reference TRBV2 and TRBJ2-7 provide the parts outside the CDR3, is EPEVTQTPSHQVTQMGQEVILRCVPISNHLYFYWYRQILGQKVEFLVSFYNNEISEKSEIFDDQFSVERPDGSNFTLKIRSTKLEDSAMYFCASSEPWGSGYEQYFGPGTRLTVT.

This chain joins TRBV6-6 and TRBJ2-1; 8 nucleotides align to TRBD2. This CDR3 spans 17 amino acids. V lost 5 bases to trimming and J lost 6 bases; unmatched junction nucleotides: 15. Germline V CDR1 and CDR2: MNHNY, SVGAGI (reference sequence). Here the CDR3 DNA reads TGTGCCAGCAGTCCTATAAGCGGGAGTAGTGCGGTCAATGAGCAGTTCTTC. Translating it yields CASSPISGSSAVNEQFF.

The chain recombines TRBV28 with TRBJ2-1, with 7 bases lining up with TRBD2. The CDR3 sequence is 13 residues long. CDR1 is MDHEN, CDR2 SYDVKM, per germline. Germline trimming cut 5 bases from V and 9 bases from J; bases unmatched to any gene: 7. CDR3 bases: TGTGCCAGCAGTCGGGGAGGGCCAAGTGAGCAGTTCTTC. Amino acid sequence: CASSRGGPSEQFF.

As for this clone: Other DNA sequences within the sample encode an identical CDR3. This chain uses TRBV5-1 with TRBJ2-5; perhaps TRBD1 as D (6 bases). In germline, CDR1 is SGHRS, CDR2 YFSETQ. This CDR3 is 14 amino acids long. Trimming removed 4 bases from V and 2 bases from J, with 12 bases in between. CDR3 DNA: TGCGCCAGCAGCCTTGGGACACTTCAAGAGACCCAGTACTTC. Its translation is CASSLGTLQETQYF.

The gene calls are TRBV28 and TRBJ2-2; 9 nucleotides match TRBD1. J lost 1 base, V lost 5 bases, and 2 bases had no gene match. The CDR3 is made up of 15 amino acids. Germline V CDR1 and CDR2: MDHEN, SYDVKM. DNA of the CDR3: TGTGCCAGCAGTCTGGGACAGGGGAACACCGGGGAGCTGTTTTTT. Encoded protein: CASSLGQGNTGELFF.

This clone was seen only a few times. The gene calls are TRBV14 and TRBJ2-3; 13 bases map to TRBD2. Looked up from germline, CDR1 is SGHDN and CDR2 is FVKESK. CDR3 length: 15 residues. Germline trimming cut 9 bases from V and 1 base from J; bases unmatched to any gene: 4. The CDR3 here is CASSTSGRGTDTQYF. For the CDR3, the DNA is TGTGCCAGTAGTACTAGCGGGAGGGGCACAGATACGCAGTATTTT.

Written as DNA, the CDR3 is TGTGCCAGCAGTCCTAGGACAGGGGCGTACACTGAAGCTTTCTTT. The encoded protein is CASSPRTGAYTEAFF. The chain is built from TRBV6-5 and TRBJ1-1; TRBD1 agrees at 9 bases. The CDR3 is 15 amino acids. The germline gives CDR1 MNHEY, CDR2 SVGAGI. The ends lost 5 bases at V and 3 bases at J; junction bases unmatched: 7.

To note about this clone: Other DNA variants within this sample encode the same CDR3. The genes are TRBV27 and TRBJ2-2; 9 nucleotides align to TRBD1. The CDR3 is 15 amino acids. J lost 4 bases, V lost 3 bases, and 3 bases had no gene match. Germline V gene lookup returns CDR1 MNHEY and CDR2 SMNVEV (reference sequence). This CDR3 reads CASSFTGGGTGELFF. CDR3 coding DNA: TGTGCCAGCAGTTTTACAGGGGGCGGCACCGGGGAGCTGTTTTTT.

This rearrangement joins TRBV24-1 to TRBJ2-1; a possible D gene is TRBD1 (5 bases). V was clipped by 2 bases and J by 0 bases, with 10 bases between them. This CDR3 region has 16 residues. Germline CDR1 and CDR2: KGHDR and SFDVKD. The CDR3 is CATSDYGASSYNEQFF. The CDR3 nucleotides are TGTGCCACCAGTGATTATGGGGCTAGCTCCTACAATGAGCAGTTCTTC.

The chain links TRBV27 to TRBJ2-5, with 8 bases identical to TRBD2. V dropped 3 bases and J dropped 1; count of bases not matched to a gene: 10. This CDR3 comprises 17 residues. Looked up from germline, CDR1 is MNHEY and CDR2 is SMNVEV (reference sequence). CDR3 DNA: TGTGCCAGCAGTTTCCTTGGGACTAGGCAAATCCAAGAGACCCAGTACTTC. Translating gives CASSFLGTRQIQETQYF.

The chain joins TRBV5-6 to TRBJ2-7; maybe TRBD1 (6 bases). V lost 7 bases and J lost 6, with 14 bases in between. Looked up from germline, CDR1 is SGHDT and CDR2 is YYEEEE. The CDR3 runs to 12 residues. The CDR3 loop is CASATGPGEQYF. DNA for the CDR3: TGTGCCAGCGCAACAGGGCCGGGCGAGCAGTACTTC.

The chain couples TRBV5-5 to TRBJ2-7; tentatively, D is TRBD2 (5 bases). The CDR3 consists of 12 residues. V lost 4 bases and J lost 6, with 11 bases in between. Germline V lookup: CDR1 SGHKS, CDR2 YYEKEE (reference sequence). CDR3 sequence: CASSLAVGEQYF. The DNA of the CDR3 is TGTGCCAGCAGCCTAGCAGTTGGCGAGCAGTACTTC.

The chain recombines TRBV6-4 with TRBJ2-3; the match to TRBD1 covers 8 bases. Germline-derived CDR1 and CDR2 are MRHNA and SNTAGT. V gave up 3 bases and J gave up 2 bases; unmatched junction bases: 4. The CDR3 covers 15 residues. Written as DNA, the CDR3 is TGTGCCAGCAGTGAACAGGGGGGACCCACAGATACGCAGTATTTT. This sequence encodes CASSEQGGPTDTQYF.

This clone appeared a few times. In nucleotides, the CDR3 is TGTGCCAGCAGCCCTACATTGGAGGGCCCCTACGAGCAGTACTTC. This encodes CASSPTLEGPYEQYF. The chain recombines TRBV7-2 with TRBJ2-7, with TRBD2 as a possible D gene (6 bases). The germline V gene encodes CDR1 SGHTA and CDR2 FQGNSA. The V gene lost 5 bases and the J gene lost 2 bases, with 16 bases spanning the gap. The CDR3 loop spans 15 amino acids.